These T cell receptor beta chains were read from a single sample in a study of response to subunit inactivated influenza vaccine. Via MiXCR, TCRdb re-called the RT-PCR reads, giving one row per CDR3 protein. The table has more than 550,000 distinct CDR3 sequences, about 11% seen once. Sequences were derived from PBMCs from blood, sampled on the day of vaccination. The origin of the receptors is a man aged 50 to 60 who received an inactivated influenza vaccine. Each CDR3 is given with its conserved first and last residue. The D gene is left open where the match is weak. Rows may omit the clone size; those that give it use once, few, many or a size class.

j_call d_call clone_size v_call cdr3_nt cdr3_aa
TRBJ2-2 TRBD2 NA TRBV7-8 TGTGCCAGCAGCCCCTTCGGGACTAGCGGGGCCTCGAACACCGGGAAGCTGTTTTTT CASSPFGTSGASNTGKLFF
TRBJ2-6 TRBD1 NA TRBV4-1 TGCGCCAGCAGCCACGGACAGGCCCTTAGCAAATCTGGGGCCAACGTCCTGACTTTC CASSHGQALSKSGANVLTF
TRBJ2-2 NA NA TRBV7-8 TGTGCCAGCAGCTCCCGGCCAGCGGCCACCGGGGAGCTGTTTTTT CASSSRPAATGELFF
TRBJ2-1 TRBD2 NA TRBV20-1 TGCAGTCGAATAGCGGGATCACATAGTGAGCAGTTCTTC CSRIAGSHSEQFF
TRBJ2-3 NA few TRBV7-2 TGTGCCAGCAGCGCTAGGACCAGGGATACGCAGTATTTT CASSARTRDTQYF
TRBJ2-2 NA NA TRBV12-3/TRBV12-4 TGTGCCAACACAGGAGGGGGGGGCACCGGGGAGCTGTTTTTT CANTGGGGTGELFF
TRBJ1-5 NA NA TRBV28 TGTGCCAGCAGTTTGGGTGGGGGATATCAGCCCCAGCATTTT CASSLGGGYQPQHF
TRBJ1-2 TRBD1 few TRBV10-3 TGTGCCATCAGTGGGGGGACAGCCGATCGTAACTATGGCTACACCTTC CAISGGTADRNYGYTF
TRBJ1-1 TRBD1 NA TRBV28 TGTGCCAGCAGTAAGAGATTGACAGGGCGTAGGAACACTGAAGCTTTCTTT CASSKRLTGRRNTEAFF
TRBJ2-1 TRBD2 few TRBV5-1 TGCGCCAGCAGCTTGGCCCCGGGACTAGCGGGAGATGGTGAGCAGTTCTTC CASSLAPGLAGDGEQFF
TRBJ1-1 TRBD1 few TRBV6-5 TGTGCCAGCAGTTACTCCAGTACAGGGGGCACTGAAGCTTTCTTT CASSYSSTGGTEAFF
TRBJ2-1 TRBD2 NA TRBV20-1 TGCAGTGGGACTAGCGTGGACAATGAGCAGTTCTTC CSGTSVDNEQFF
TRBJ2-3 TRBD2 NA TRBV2 TGTGCCAGCAGACTAGCGCTAGGCACAGATACGCAGTATTTT CASRLALGTDTQYF
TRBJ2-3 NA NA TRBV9 TGTGCCAGCAGCTTCACCCACGCGACAGATACGCAGTATTTT CASSFTHATDTQYF
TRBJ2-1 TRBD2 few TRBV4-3 TGCGCCAGCAGCCATGTAGCGGGAGGCTACAATGAGCAGTTCTTC CASSHVAGGYNEQFF
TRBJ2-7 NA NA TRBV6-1 TGTGCCAGCAGTGCCGGTCAGGACTACGAGCAGTACTTC CASSAGQDYEQYF
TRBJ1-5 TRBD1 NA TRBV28 TGTGCCAGCAGCGCAACAGGGGCCCCCAATCAGCCCCAGCATTTT CASSATGAPNQPQHF
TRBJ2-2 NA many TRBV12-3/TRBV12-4 TGTGCCAGCAGTTTTGGGCTAGCGAACACCGGGGAGCTGTTTTTT CASSFGLANTGELFF
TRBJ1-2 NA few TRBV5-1 TGCGCCAGCAGCTTGGGTGGGAATGGCTACACCTTC CASSLGGNGYTF
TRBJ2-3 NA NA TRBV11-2 TGTGCCAGCAGCTTAAACGGGAGAACCGCAGATACGCAGTATTTT CASSLNGRTADTQYF
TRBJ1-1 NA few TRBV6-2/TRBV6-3 TGTGCCGCATGGGGACCCATGGGGGTCACTGAAGCTTTCTTT CAAWGPMGVTEAFF
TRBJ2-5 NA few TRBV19 TGTGCCAGTAGTATTTTGGGGCAAGAGACCCAGTACTTC CASSILGQETQYF
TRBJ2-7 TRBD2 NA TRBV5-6 TGTGCCAGCAGCCCTGGTATGGGACTAGCAGTCTACGAGCAGTACTTC CASSPGMGLAVYEQYF
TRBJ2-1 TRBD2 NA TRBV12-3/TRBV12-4 TGTGCCAGCAGTTTAGCCCGGACTAGCGGGAGGACCTACAATGAGCAGTTCTTC CASSLARTSGRTYNEQFF
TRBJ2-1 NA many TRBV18 TGTGCCAGCTCAGATTTGGGATCCTACAATGAGCAGTTCTTC CASSDLGSYNEQFF
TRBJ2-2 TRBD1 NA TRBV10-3 TGTGCCATCAGTAGTACAGGGGGACCCGGGGAGCTGTTTTTT CAISSTGGPGELFF
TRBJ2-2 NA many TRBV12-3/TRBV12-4 TGTGCCAGCAGCCCCCGCCAAACCGGGGAGCTGTTTTTT CASSPRQTGELFF
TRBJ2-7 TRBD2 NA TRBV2 TGTGCCAGCAGTGGAGGGCTAGCGGGAGGCTACGAGCAGTACTTC CASSGGLAGGYEQYF
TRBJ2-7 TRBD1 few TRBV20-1 TGCAGTGCTAGAGGTGGACAGGGTTTCTACGAGCAGTACTTC CSARGGQGFYEQYF
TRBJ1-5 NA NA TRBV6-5 TGTGCCAGCAGTTACTCGATGAATCAGCCCCAGCATTTT CASSYSMNQPQHF
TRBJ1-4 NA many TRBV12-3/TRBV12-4 TGTGCCAGCAGCCCGCTGGGGGTAAATGAAAAACTGTTTTTT CASSPLGVNEKLFF
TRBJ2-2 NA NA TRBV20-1 TGCAGTGCTAGGCCAGCCCGGGGTGAGCTGTTTTTT CSARPARGELFF
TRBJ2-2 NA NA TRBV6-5 TGTGCCAGCAGTTACTCAGACGAAACCGGGGAGCTGTTTTTT CASSYSDETGELFF
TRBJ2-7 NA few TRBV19 TGTGCCAGTAAGAACGGGGGACGCCTGGAGGAGCAGTACTTC CASKNGGRLEEQYF
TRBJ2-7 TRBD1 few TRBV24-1 TGTGCCACCAGTGAAACAGGGGTCCCCTACGAGCAGTACTTC CATSETGVPYEQYF
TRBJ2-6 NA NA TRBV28 TGTGCCAGCAGTTTAGCGGTCCTAGGTGGGGCCAACGTCCTGACTTTC CASSLAVLGGANVLTF
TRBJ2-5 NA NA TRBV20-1 TGCAGTGCTAGGACAGCTCAAGAGACCCAGTACTTC CSARTAQETQYF
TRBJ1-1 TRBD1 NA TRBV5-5 TGTGCCAGCAGCGAAAGGACAGGGGGCTTGAACACTGAAGCTTTCTTT CASSERTGGLNTEAFF
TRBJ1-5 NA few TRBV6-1 TGTGCCAGCAGTGTTGGGAATAGCAATCAGCCCCAGCATTTT CASSVGNSNQPQHF